This T cell receptor (beta chain) came from a study of cytomegalovirus exposure and HLA in healthy donors. Whole-study results and caveats: Rare TCR sequences dominated, though some public TCRs recurred in many donors.

The CDR3 totals 15 residues. After removal of 7 bases from V and 6 bases from J, the junction contained 8 bases not matched to a gene. Germline V gene lookup returns CDR1 MDHEN and CDR2 SYDVKM. Notes on this clone: Its antigen is unidentified. Other DNA sequences within the sample encode an identical CDR3.

Primers: 60 Vbeta forward and 13 Jbeta reverse. The table came from immunoSEQ multiplex PCR; TCRdb's copy has only in-frame clones and leaves some out. The table shows 75,000 to 100,000 clones, with around 77% occurring only once. The chain couples TRBV28 to TRBJ1-6; 8 bases match TRBD1. The receptor's source is a man aged 40-49 years in good health and CMV-seronegative. The sequenced material came from PBMCs. CDR3: CASTPLQGANSPLHF. CDR3 sequence (DNA): TGTGCCAGCACTCCACTCCAGGGGGCTAATTCACCCCTCCACTTT.